This TCR beta chain stems from a study of siplizumab effects on memory and regulatory T cells. Trimming left V 0 bases short and J 1 base short, with 13 bases between. The CDR3 extends over 16 amino acids. Looked up from germline, CDR1 is WSHSY and CDR2 is SAAADI. General observations from the study: There appeared to be greater diversity in naive T cells than in memory cells, and naive T cells seemed major contributors to the alloresponse. Sequences below about 10^-5 frequency were poorly captured. As a result, only a minor fraction of alloreactive clones mapped to unstimulated subsets.

The assay looked at about 100,000 TCR templates in each sample. Clones were read by immunoSEQ multiplex PCR, and TCRdb kept only the in-frame ones, dropping some. Among about 80,000 clones, roughly 94% were seen once, and the ten largest hold around 18%. In regard to this clone: Its antigen is not identified.

What was sequenced was CD8+ T cells sorted from blood. The chain carries TRBV10-2 and TRBJ2-7; D might be TRBD1 or TRBD2, each matching 5 bases. The receptor was isolated from a human donor in good health. CDR3 sequence reads: CASSESAGTGSYEQYF. CDR3 in DNA: TGCGCCAGCAGTGAGTCGGCCGGGACGGGGTCCTACGAGCAGTACTTC.